The clone carrying this T cell receptor beta chain was found a few times. CDR1 LGHDT and CDR2 YNNKEL come from the germline V gene (reference sequence). The V gene lost 0 bases and the J gene lost 5 bases, with 7 bases spanning the gap. This CDR3 spans 13 amino acids. The data are from a study of T cells after yellow fever vaccination. TCRdb re-called the 5' RACE reads with MiXCR, one entry per CDR3 protein. The sample includes 340,000 or so distinct CDR3 sequences, around 13% of them seen just once. Source: CD4+ T cells sorted from PBMCs, taken 15 days after the yellow fever booster vaccination. The chain recombines TRBV3-1 with TRBJ1-1; D is unclear. This receptor was obtained from a young man who received the YFV17D yellow fever vaccine. As DNA, the CDR3 is TGTGCCAGCAGCCAAGAGCGAAGAACTGAAGCTTTCTTT. This sequence encodes CASSQERRTEAFF.